A single sample gave rise to the 27 T cell receptor beta chains below, sequenced in a study of cytotoxic CD8 clonotypes in ibrutinib-treated CLL. Data came from immunoSEQ multiplex PCR; TCRdb stores just in-frame clones and leaves some out. This table holds around 200,000 clones, approximately 70% found once. Sample: PBMCs, taken after 12 months of ibrutinib treatment. The receptors originated from a human donor with chronic lymphocytic leukemia.

The chain has TRBV5-4 and TRBJ2-3; D is uncertain. Germline V CDR1 and CDR2: SGHNT, YYREEE (reference sequence). The CDR3 consists of 13 residues. V dropped 4 bases and J dropped 1 base, with 7 bases sitting between them. CDR3 amino acids: CASSPSRTDTQYF. CDR3 coding DNA: TGTGCCAGCAGCCCGTCCCGCACAGATACGCAGTATTTT.

The V and J genes are TRBV6-6 and TRBJ2-5, with 7 nucleotides matching TRBD2. Germline assignment: CDR1 MNHNY and CDR2 SVGAGI (reference sequence). V lost 6 bases, J lost 4 bases, and 2 bases stayed unmatched. The CDR3 has 12 amino acids. CDR3 coding DNA: TGTGCCAGCAGGACGGGGGGAGAGACCCAGTACTTC. It encodes CASRTGGETQYF.

This sequence joins TRBV11-2 and TRBJ1-2; D is undetermined. Looked up from germline, CDR1 is SGHAT and CDR2 is FQNNGV. This CDR3 contains 16 residues. Trimming removed 1 base from V and 4 bases from J, with 16 bases in between. For the CDR3, the DNA is TGTGCCAGCAGCTTAGCCTCCGGGCCGCAGGTCTATGGCTACACCTTC. Protein: CASSLASGPQVYGYTF.

CDR3 sequence: CASSLDWRETDEQYF. CDR3 in DNA: TGCGCCAGCAGCTTGGATTGGCGGGAGACCGACGAGCAGTACTTC. This chain uses TRBV5-1 with TRBJ2-7, with 7 bases lining up with TRBD2. Germline CDR1 SGHRS, CDR2 YFSETQ. V was clipped by 0 bases and J by 5 bases; unmatched bases: 8. CDR3 length: 15 amino acids.

The V and J genes are TRBV7-6 and TRBJ2-5; 9 bases are shared with TRBD1. V gave up 6 bases and J gave up 2 bases; unmatched junction bases: 7. CDR3 length: 15 residues. Germline lookup yields CDR1 SGHVS and CDR2 FNYEAQ. The CDR3: CASSLGQGRQETQYF. The CDR3 nucleotides are TGTGCCAGCAGTCTAGGACAGGGGAGGCAAGAGACCCAGTACTTC.

The gene calls are TRBV7-2 and TRBJ2-7; D possibly corresponds to TRBD1 (8 bases). Germline V gives CDR1 SGHTA, CDR2 FQGNSA. V was cut by 3 bases and J by 3 bases, with 15 bases left in between. This CDR3 contains 15 residues. CDR3 sequence (DNA): TGTGCCAGCAGCTTGGACAGGGACTATTACTACGAGCAGTACTTC. It is translated as CASSLDRDYYYEQYF.

J is TRBJ2-3 and V is TRBV11-1; the D gene is possibly TRBD1 (6 bases). The CDR3 has 15 amino acids. The ends were cut back, 6 bases at V and 4 bases at J, with 17 bases in the middle. Germline lookup yields CDR1 SGHAT and CDR2 FQDESV (reference sequence). CDR3 DNA: TGTGCCAGCAGGGGACCTACAGGGACCGCAGATACGCAGTATTTT. Encoded protein: CASRGPTGTADTQYF.

This clone has only a few counts. V and J are TRBV13 and TRBJ1-3, with no clear D. Germline V gene sequence: CDR1 PRHDT, CDR2 FYEKMQ (reference sequence). This CDR3 has 15 amino acids. Trimming pared 1 base from V and 2 bases from J, leaving 9 bases between. The CDR3 loop reads CASSLVAGAGNTIYF. The CDR3 DNA is TGTGCCAGCAGCTTAGTCGCAGGTGCTGGAAACACCATATATTTT.

The rearrangement uses TRBV2 and TRBJ1-1; D is undetermined. This CDR3 is built from 12 residues. Germline assignment: CDR1 SNHLY and CDR2 FYNNEI. V lost 2 bases to trimming and J lost 7 bases, with 8 bases between them. CDR3 in amino acids: CASSEYGGEAFF. The DNA for the CDR3 is TGTGCCAGCAGTGAATACGGCGGTGAAGCTTTCTTT. Based on the CDR3 plus reference TRBV2 and TRBJ1-1, the full variable domain is EPEVTQTPSHQVTQMGQEVILRCVPISNHLYFYWYRQILGQKVEFLVSFYNNEISEKSEIFDDQFSVERPDGSNFTLKIRSTKLEDSAMYFCASSEYGGEAFFGQGTRLTVV.

CDR3 protein: CASSVESRGRNSPLHF. As DNA, the CDR3 is TGTGCCAGCAGCGTCGAATCGAGGGGACGCAATTCACCCCTCCACTTT. The rearrangement links TRBV9 to TRBJ1-6; D is possibly TRBD1 (5 bases). The CDR3 contains 16 residues. Germline loops: CDR1 SGDLS, CDR2 YYNGEE. The ends were cut back, 2 bases at V and 7 bases at J, with 16 bases in the middle.

V usage is TRBV5-1 and J usage is TRBJ1-5; 8 bases fit TRBD1. Trimming removed 3 bases from V and 4 bases from J; junction bases left unmatched: 9. Germline lookup yields CDR1 SGHRS and CDR2 YFSETQ. CDR3 length equals 16 residues. CDR3 loop: CASSSLRDRMNQPQHF. CDR3 nucleotide sequence: TGCGCCAGCAGCTCCCTCAGGGACAGGATGAATCAGCCCCAGCATTTT.

This clone appeared a single time. The V call is TRBV21-1, the J call TRBJ1-5; whether TRBD1, the table's D call, matches the DNA was not checked. TRBV21-1 is a listed pseudogene. CDR3 length equals 16 residues. The CDR3 DNA reads TGTGCCAGCAGCTTTGATCAGGGGGAGGGCAATCAGCCCCAGCATTTT. This translates into CASSFDQGEGNQPQHF.

This rearrangement joins TRBV7-2 to TRBJ2-7, with unresolved D. Germline CDR1 is SGHTA and CDR2 is FQGNSA. Trimming cost V 4 bases and J 4 bases, with 8 bases left between them. The CDR3 consists of 12 residues. DNA for the CDR3: TGTGCCAGCAGCTCGTCACAGTACGAGCAGTACTTC. Translated: CASSSSQYEQYF.

This chain connects TRBV30 to TRBJ2-1, with 9 bases lining up with TRBD1. The V gene's germline CDR1 is GTSNPN and CDR2 SVGIG (reference sequence). The CDR3 extends over 17 amino acids. Germline trimming cut 1 base from V and 0 bases from J; bases unmatched to any gene: 7. The CDR3, as DNA: TGTGCCTGGAGTGGACAGGGGGGCCGGGGCTCCTACAATGAGCAGTTCTTC. Translation: CAWSGQGGRGSYNEQFF.

V is TRBV7-9 and J is TRBJ1-4; D gene ambiguous. V gave up 3 bases and J gave up 15 bases, with 14 bases separating them. Germline CDR1 and CDR2: SEHNR and FQNEAQ (reference sequence). The CDR3 extends over 12 amino acids. The CDR3 protein is CASSLGSTIVFF. The CDR3, as DNA: TGTGCCAGCAGCTTGGGCAGCACAATCGTGTTTTTT.

V gene TRBV6-5 combines with J gene TRBJ1-4; unclear D gene. The V gene lost 6 bases and the J gene lost 5 bases, with 13 bases spanning the gap. Germline loops: CDR1 MNHEY, CDR2 SVGAGI. The CDR3 consists of 14 residues. CDR3 nucleotides: TGTGCCAGCAGGGGTTGGGGAGGGAATGAAAAACTGTTTTTT. Protein sequence: CASRGWGGNEKLFF.

The chain employs TRBV30 and TRBJ1-5; D remains unclear. The CDR3 length is 15 residues. Germline V CDR1 and CDR2: GTSNPN, SVGIG (reference sequence). Trimming pared 3 bases from V and 2 bases from J, leaving 14 bases between. The CDR3 reads CAWRGKGKGNQPQHF. The CDR3 coding sequence is TGTGCCTGGAGGGGGAAGGGAAAGGGCAATCAGCCCCAGCATTTT.

The CDR3 spells CASSLDGRTGSEQYF. The CDR3 nucleotides read TGTGCCAGCAGTTTAGATGGCCGGACAGGGAGTGAGCAGTACTTC. The J gene is TRBJ2-7, the V gene TRBV28; 8 bases are a match to TRBD1. The CDR3 runs 15 residues. Per germline, CDR1 MDHEN and CDR2 SYDVKM. Trimming took 2 bases from V and 7 from J; bases not matched to a gene: 10.

The CDR3: CASSQTAGNQPQHF. Written as DNA, the CDR3 is TGTGCCAGCAGTCAGACAGCTGGCAATCAGCCCCAGCATTTT. The V gene is TRBV6-1, the J gene TRBJ1-5, with D perhaps TRBD1 (5 bases). CDR3 length: 14 residues. From germline, CDR1 is MNHNS and CDR2 SASEGT. V lost 5 bases, J lost 2 bases, and 10 bases lay in between.

The chain combines TRBV5-1 with TRBJ2-7, with TRBD2 matching 7 bases. The J segment lost 2 bases and the V segment lost 1 base, leaving 15 bases of the junction unmatched. The CDR3 is made up of 18 amino acids. Germline loops: CDR1 SGHRS, CDR2 YFSETQ. DNA for the CDR3: TGCGCCAGCAGCTTGAGGCTACGGCTAGCGGAAAAGGCCTACGAGCAGTACTTC. It specifies CASSLRLRLAEKAYEQYF.

This chain uses TRBV11-3 with TRBJ2-7, with 8 bases lining up with TRBD1. There are 14 residues in the CDR3. The J segment lost 2 bases and the V segment lost 5 bases, leaving 5 bases of the junction unmatched. Germline values: CDR1 SGHNT, CDR2 YENEEA. Here the CDR3 reads CASSPDRGTYEQYF. CDR3 coding DNA: TGTGCCAGCAGCCCTGACAGGGGCACCTACGAGCAGTACTTC.

The table lists this clone with a count of one. The chain employs TRBV5-1 and TRBJ2-3; no definite D call. The V end lost 4 bases, the J end lost 1 base, and 10 bases lay between the germline ends. Per the germline V gene, CDR1 is SGHRS and CDR2 is YFSETQ. The CDR3 totals 14 residues. CDR3 region: CASSTSRGTDTQYF. As DNA, the CDR3 is TGCGCCAGCAGCACGTCCCGGGGCACAGATACGCAGTATTTT. Supplemented by reference TRBV5-1 and TRBJ2-3, the full variable domain reads KAGVTQTPRYLIKTRGQQVTLSCSPISGHRSVSWYQQTPGQGLQFLFEYFSETQRNKGNFPGRFSGRQFSNSRSEMNVSTLELGDSALYLCASSTSRGTDTQYFGPGTRLTVL.

V is TRBV18 and J is TRBJ1-1; TRBD1 matches 7 bases. V lost 4 bases to trimming and J lost 1 base; unmatched junction nucleotides: 9. The germline gives CDR1 KGHSH, CDR2 LQKENI. This CDR3 is 16 amino acids long. The CDR3, as DNA: TGTGCCAGCTCACGGGTGCAGGGACAGCCGAACACTGAAGCTTTCTTT. Translation gives CASSRVQGQPNTEAFF.

The rearrangement joins TRBV7-2 to TRBJ2-5, with 12 bases lining up with TRBD2. CDR1 and CDR2 (germline): SGHTA, FQGNSA. After removal of 2 bases from V and 4 bases from J, the junction contained 14 bases not matched to a gene. CDR3 size: 19 residues. Here the CDR3 reads CASSLSLASGRGAGETQYF. The DNA for the CDR3 is TGTGCCAGCAGCTTATCTTTAGCTAGCGGGAGGGGAGCTGGAGAGACCCAGTACTTC.

This clone was seen a handful of times. The chain carries TRBV18 and TRBJ1-3; a possible D gene is TRBD1 (5 bases). The V gene's germline CDR1 is KGHSH and CDR2 LQKENI. V was clipped by 6 bases and J by 4 bases, with 16 bases between them. This CDR3 has 15 amino acids. CDR3 nucleotides: TGTGCCAGCTCCCTAACCGGGACTCGAGGAAACACCATATATTTT. Translating it yields CASSLTGTRGNTIYF.

CDR3 coding DNA: TGTGCCAGCAGCGGCGGGGGAGAGACCCAGTACTTC. Translation: CASSGGGETQYF. V and J are TRBV5-5 and TRBJ2-5; 7 nucleotides match TRBD2. The CDR3 runs to 12 residues. Losses at the gene ends were 4 bases for V and 4 bases for J; bases not matched to a gene: 1. Per germline, CDR1 SGHKS and CDR2 YYEKEE (reference sequence).

The rearrangement uses TRBV29-1 and TRBJ1-2, with D perhaps matching TRBD1 (5 bases). Germline lookup yields CDR1 SQVTM and CDR2 ANQGSEA. This CDR3 region has 12 residues. The ends were cut back, 0 bases at V and 4 bases at J, with 6 bases in the middle. CDR3 nucleotides: TGCAGCGTTGAAGAGGGGCTCTATGGCTACACCTTC. This translates into CSVEEGLYGYTF.